One and the same sample provided the 30 T cell receptor beta chains below, sequenced in a study of T cell responses to AZD1222 COVID-19 vaccine. Data came from immunoSEQ multiplex PCR; TCRdb stores just in-frame clones and leaves some out. The sample lists around 99,000 clones, nearly 90% occurring once. Source: peripheral blood, taken on day 0 of MenACWY control vaccination. The receptors shown here come from an adult in good health.

This chain links TRBV2 with TRBJ1-1; TRBD1 matches at 12 bases. Germline CDR1 SNHLY, CDR2 FYNNEI. The CDR3 loop spans 17 amino acids. J gave up 10 bases and V 4 bases, and 16 bases lay outside the gene matches. This CDR3 is CASSAMVGTGGEVRAFF. Here the CDR3 DNA reads TGTGCCAGCAGTGCAATGGTGGGGACAGGGGGCGAAGTGAGAGCTTTCTTT.

The chain links TRBV5-1 to TRBJ1-6; 8 bases fit TRBD1. This CDR3 is built from 17 residues. The germline CDR1 and CDR2 sequences are SGHRS and YFSETQ. Unmatched junction bases numbered 9, after V lost 4 bases and J lost 3 bases. Here the CDR3 reads CASSTGQGRSYNSPLHF. The CDR3 coding sequence is TGCGCCAGCAGCACAGGACAGGGTCGAAGCTATAATTCACCCCTCCACTTT.

This clone appeared once. The CDR3 region is CAISEGLDRGYEQYF. CDR3 sequence (DNA): TGTGCCATCAGTGAGGGACTGGACAGGGGCTACGAGCAGTACTTC. This chain links TRBV10-3 with TRBJ2-7; 9 bases are shared with TRBD1. The CDR3 contains 15 residues. Germline assignment: CDR1 ENHRY and CDR2 SYGVKD. The V and J ends lost 2 bases and 3 bases, in that order; junction bases with no gene match: 5.

The CDR3: CASSTAHKINTGELFF. Written as DNA, the CDR3 is TGCGCCAGCAGCACGGCGCATAAAATAAACACCGGGGAGCTGTTTTTT. The J gene is TRBJ2-2, the V gene TRBV5-1; no firm D call. Per the germline V gene, CDR1 is SGHRS and CDR2 is YFSETQ. The CDR3 runs 16 residues. The V end was cut by 4 bases, the J end by 2 bases, with 15 bases between.

The gene calls are TRBV5-1 and TRBJ1-3; D is uncertain. The CDR3 length is 13 residues. CDR1 and CDR2 (germline): SGHRS, YFSETQ. With 0 bases removed from V and 3 bases from J, the gap between germline ends came to 4 bases. The CDR3 reads CASSLAGGNTIYF. The CDR3 coding sequence is TGCGCCAGCAGCTTGGCCGGTGGAAACACCATATATTTT.

The chain joins TRBV4-3 to TRBJ2-5, with 7 bases lining up with TRBD1. The CDR3 is made up of 15 amino acids. Germline values: CDR1 LGHNA, CDR2 YSLEER. The V and J ends lost 2 bases and 1 base, in that order; junction bases with no gene match: 4. The CDR3 reads CASSQNYRGQETQYF. The CDR3 DNA reads as TGCGCCAGCAGCCAAAATTACAGGGGCCAAGAGACCCAGTACTTC.

The chain links TRBV6-5 to TRBJ2-7; TRBD1 aligns across 7 bases. There are 13 residues in the CDR3. The J segment lost 4 bases and the V segment lost 9 bases, leaving 9 bases of the junction unmatched. The germline gives CDR1 MNHEY, CDR2 SVGAGI. The CDR3 loop reads CASTKGAGYEQYF. For the CDR3, the DNA is TGTGCCAGTACGAAGGGGGCAGGTTACGAGCAGTACTTC.

The chain is built from TRBV9 and TRBJ2-5; 9 positions agree with TRBD2. CDR1 is SGDLS and CDR2 is YYNGEE in the germline V gene. The CDR3 runs to 16 residues. The V gene end was trimmed by 0 bases and the J gene end by 5 bases; junction bases not matched to a gene: 8. The CDR3 bases are TGTGCCAGCAGCGTAGGTGCGGGAGGGATTTACGAGACCCAGTACTTC. Translating gives CASSVGAGGIYETQYF.

The chain joins TRBV29-1 to TRBJ1-5; D uncertain. V was pared by 4 bases and J by 5 bases, with 9 bases between. Germline V gene data show CDR1 as SQVTM and CDR2 as ANQGSEA. The CDR3 covers 12 residues. CDR3 bases: TGCAGCGTTGGGGCGGAATATCAGCCCCAGCATTTT. The encoded protein is CSVGAEYQPQHF. Variable domain in full (rest from reference TRBV29-1 and TRBJ1-5): SAVISQKPSRDICQRGTSLTIQCQVDSQVTMMFWYRQQPGQSLTLIATANQGSEATYESGFVIDKFPISRPNLTFSTLTVSNMSPEDSSIYLCSVGAEYQPQHFGDGTRLSIL.

The rearrangement uses TRBV28 and TRBJ1-4; D is uncertain. The CDR3 length is 15 residues. CDR1 and CDR2 from the germline V gene are MDHEN and SYDVKM. V lost 5 bases and J 7 bases, leaving 17 bases between the germline ends. This chain's CDR3 is CASSTSRTEGEKLFF. The CDR3, as DNA: TGTGCCAGCAGTACCTCCAGGACGGAAGGTGAAAAACTGTTTTTT.

V and J are TRBV19 and TRBJ1-6; D call uncertain. Per germline, CDR1 LNHDA and CDR2 SQIVND (reference sequence). Trimming cost V 1 base and J 0 bases, with 10 bases left between them. The CDR3 loop spans 17 amino acids. CDR3 amino acids: CASSIGGLSSYNSPLHF. Here the CDR3 DNA reads TGTGCCAGTAGTATAGGCGGCCTCAGCTCCTATAATTCACCCCTCCACTTT.

This rearrangement joins TRBV6-5 to TRBJ1-5; D unclear. Germline-derived CDR1 and CDR2 are MNHEY and SVGAGI. V was cut by 6 bases and J by 7 bases, with 19 bases left in between. The CDR3 has 15 residues. CDR3 amino acids: CASSPGISMEQPQHF. The CDR3 bases are TGTGCCAGCAGCCCCGGAATTTCAATGGAACAGCCCCAGCATTTT.

The rearrangement uses TRBV6-2 or TRBV6-3 and TRBJ1-2, with a weak D call TRBD1 (5 bases). The CDR3 spans 15 residues. Germline V gene data show CDR1 as MNHEY and CDR2 as SVGEGT. V lost 6 bases and J lost 2, with 16 bases in between. The CDR3 DNA reads TGTGCCAGCAGCCTGGGGCAGGGCCTCAACTATGGCTACACCTTC. Amino acid sequence: CASSLGQGLNYGYTF.

The rearrangement links TRBV3-1 (or the pseudogene TRBV3-2) to TRBJ2-7, with TRBD2 identical over 10 bases. This CDR3 region has 15 residues. J was trimmed by 6 bases and V by 2 bases; bases with no gene match: 7. Germline CDR1 is LGHDT and CDR2 is YNNKEL (reference sequence). CDR3 protein: CASSQQAGGPSEQYF. CDR3 sequence (DNA): TGTGCCAGCAGCCAACAAGCGGGAGGGCCGTCCGAGCAGTACTTC.

The rearrangement links TRBV7-9 to TRBJ2-4; D is undetermined. The CDR3 covers 12 residues. Looked up from germline, CDR1 is SEHNR and CDR2 is FQNEAQ (reference sequence). The ends were cut back, 11 bases at V and 0 bases at J, with 8 bases in the middle. The CDR3 reads CAVLGAKNIQYF. In DNA form, the CDR3 reads TGTGCCGTCCTAGGAGCCAAAAACATTCAGTACTTC.

The chain joins TRBV19 to TRBJ1-1; no reliable D call. CDR1 is LNHDA, CDR2 SQIVND, per germline (reference sequence). This CDR3 spans 14 amino acids. Trimming left V 3 bases short and J 3 bases short, with 11 bases between. The CDR3 nucleotides read TGTGCCAGTAGTATGGGCCGGACCTACACTGAAGCTTTCTTT. Translated, it gives CASSMGRTYTEAFF.

The V gene is TRBV6-5, the J gene TRBJ2-7; weak D call: TRBD1 (6 bases). Germline assignment: CDR1 MNHEY and CDR2 SVGAGI. The V gene lost 0 bases and the J gene lost 0 bases, with 6 bases spanning the gap. The CDR3 sequence is 14 residues long. DNA of the CDR3: TGTGCCAGCAGTTACTCGGACAGCTCCTACGAGCAGTACTTC. Translated, it gives CASSYSDSSYEQYF.

The chain employs TRBV19 and TRBJ1-1, with D possibly being TRBD1 (5 bases). CDR1 is LNHDA and CDR2 is SQIVND in the germline V gene (reference sequence). CDR3 length: 13 residues. Between the trimmed V and J ends, which lost 4 bases and 3 bases, there was a span of 9 bases. In DNA, the CDR3 is TGTGCCAGTAGTAGCCAGGGAGACACTGAAGCTTTCTTT. Protein: CASSSQGDTEAFF.

The chain recombines TRBV19 with TRBJ1-3; TRBD1 is a possible D gene (6 bases). The CDR3 is 16 amino acids. The V gene's germline CDR1 is LNHDA and CDR2 SQIVND (reference sequence). V dropped 7 bases and J dropped 4 bases, with 20 bases sitting between them. The CDR3, as DNA: TGTGCCAGTACCCCAACAGGTGAGGGGGAAGGAAACACCATATATTTT. The encoded protein is CASTPTGEGEGNTIYF. Combining the CDR3 with reference TRBV19 and TRBJ1-3 gives the whole variable domain DGGITQSPKYLFRKEGQNVTLSCEQNLNHDAMYWYRQDPGQGLRLIYYSQIVNDFQKGDIAEGYSVSREKKESFPLTVTSAQKNPTAFYLCASTPTGEGEGNTIYFGEGSWLTVV.

This chain connects TRBV28 to TRBJ2-2, with 8 bases aligning to TRBD1. J gave up 4 bases and V 2 bases, and 9 bases lay outside the gene matches. From germline, CDR1 is MDHEN and CDR2 SYDVKM. The CDR3 is 17 amino acids. CDR3 sequence (DNA): TGTGCCAGCAGTTTAATTGGGTACAGGGGGAGCACCGGGGAGCTGTTTTTT. Amino acids: CASSLIGYRGSTGELFF.

In this sample, this clone turned up once. The chain employs TRBV3-1 (or the pseudogene TRBV3-2) and TRBJ1-5; D unresolved. CDR1 is LGHDT and CDR2 is YNNKEL in the germline V gene (reference sequence). V was trimmed by 0 bases and J by 6 bases, leaving 6 bases between them. This CDR3 is 13 amino acids long. In nucleotides, the CDR3 is TGTGCCAGCAGCCAAGAGGGAACTCAGCCCCAGCATTTT. It translates to CASSQEGTQPQHF.

The chain employs TRBV18 and TRBJ2-7; 7 bases are shared with TRBD1. From germline, CDR1 is KGHSH and CDR2 LQKENI. The V and J ends lost 4 bases and 0 bases, in that order; junction bases with no gene match: 15. This CDR3 spans 18 amino acids. DNA for the CDR3: TGTGCCAGCTCACTGCCCCCCAGGACAGGTAGGAGCTCCTACGAGCAGTACTTC. Protein sequence: CASSLPPRTGRSSYEQYF.

V is TRBV5-4 and J is TRBJ1-5; perhaps TRBD1 as D (5 bases). Germline CDR1 SGHNT, CDR2 YYREEE (reference sequence). The CDR3 extends over 14 amino acids. V lost 3 bases to trimming and J lost 6 bases, with 13 bases between them. The CDR3 loop is CASSSWGEGQPQHF. Written as DNA, the CDR3 is TGTGCCAGCAGCTCGTGGGGGGAAGGTCAGCCCCAGCATTTT.

The rearrangement links TRBV9 to TRBJ2-2; 10 nucleotides line up with TRBD1. Germline V CDR1 and CDR2: SGDLS, YYNGEE. V lost 2 bases and J lost 5; bases outside the gene matches: 6. This CDR3 is 16 amino acids long. The CDR3 region is CASSVRDRGFTGELFF. DNA for the CDR3: TGTGCCAGCAGCGTCCGGGACAGGGGTTTTACCGGGGAGCTGTTTTTT.

V usage is TRBV19 and J usage is TRBJ1-1, with unresolved D. Deletions cut 7 bases from V and 1 base from J, with 10 bases between. Germline CDR1 reads LNHDA; CDR2 reads SQIVND (reference sequence). The CDR3 consists of 13 residues. The CDR3 spells CASITRQNTEAFF. CDR3 sequence (DNA): TGTGCCAGTATTACCAGACAGAACACTGAAGCTTTCTTT. The whole variable domain, filled in from reference TRBV19 and TRBJ1-1, reads DGGITQSPKYLFRKEGQNVTLSCEQNLNHDAMYWYRQDPGQGLRLIYYSQIVNDFQKGDIAEGYSVSREKKESFPLTVTSAQKNPTAFYLCASITRQNTEAFFGQGTRLTVV.

V and J are TRBV5-1 and TRBJ1-4; D not certain. The V and J ends lost 1 base and 0 bases respectively, with 7 bases between them. This CDR3 spans 15 amino acids. Germline V gene sequence: CDR1 SGHRS, CDR2 YFSETQ. This chain's CDR3 is CASSLSTPTNEKLFF. The CDR3 nucleotides are TGCGCCAGCAGCTTGAGCACCCCAACTAATGAAAAACTGTTTTTT.

This chain uses TRBV3-1 (or the pseudogene TRBV3-2) with TRBJ2-7, with D perhaps matching TRBD2 (6 bases). The CDR3 loop spans 14 amino acids. Germline loops: CDR1 LGHDT, CDR2 YNNKEL (reference sequence). Trimming took 0 bases from V and 6 from J, leaving 12 bases between them. The CDR3 here is CASSQEGGKGEQYF. CDR3 sequence (DNA): TGTGCCAGCAGCCAAGAAGGCGGGAAGGGCGAGCAGTACTTC.

This clone was seen only once. This chain uses TRBV7-3 with TRBJ2-1, with D possibly TRBD1 on 6 matching bases. V was trimmed by 2 bases and J by 5 bases, leaving 7 bases between them. The CDR3 covers 13 residues. Germline V CDR1 and CDR2: SGHTA, FQGTGA. CDR3 residues: CASSLRQDNEQFF. Here the CDR3 DNA reads TGTGCCAGCAGCTTACGACAGGACAATGAGCAGTTCTTC.

This clone was observed a handful of times. The chain is built from TRBV15 and TRBJ1-1, with no clear D. The germline V and J ends were trimmed by 3 bases and 10 bases, with 18 bases remaining between them. CDR1 and CDR2 (germline): LNHNV, YYDKDF (reference sequence). This CDR3 has 14 residues. CDR3 bases: TGTGCCACCAGCAGGGTCACACAGAGTATGCCAGCTTTCTTT. It encodes CATSRVTQSMPAFF.

The V gene is TRBV7-2, the J gene TRBJ2-6; D not resolved. CDR3 length: 15 residues. Germline loops: CDR1 SGHTA, CDR2 FQGNSA. Trimming shortened V by 5 bases and J by 0 bases, and 8 bases separated the two germline ends. As DNA, the CDR3 is TGTGCCAGCAGCCAGAGGTTCTCTGGGGCCAACGTCCTGACTTTC. Translation: CASSQRFSGANVLTF.